This entry lists 23 T cell receptor beta chains sequenced from one sample in a study of long-term antiretroviral therapy in people with HIV. Sequencing used immunoSEQ v3.0 at survey level. Method: immunoSEQ multiplex PCR; TCRdb's copy keeps in-frame clones and lacks some. Of tens of thousands of clones in the sample, approximately 92% were seen once. The sample here was unsorted PBMCs, taken approximately 5.1 years after starting antiretroviral therapy. These receptor sequences come from a woman aged 40 to 55 with HIV.

On this clone itself: Different DNA sequences within this sample yield the same CDR3. The chain carries TRBV2 and TRBJ2-7, with D unclear. Germline CDR1 reads SNHLY; CDR2 reads FYNNEI. The CDR3 consists of 11 residues. V lost 5 bases to trimming and J lost 3 bases, with 5 bases between them. Here the CDR3 reads CASSPYYEQYF. The CDR3 DNA sequence: TGTGCCAGCAGTCCTTACTACGAGCAGTACTTC.

The chain combines TRBV7-9 with TRBJ1-1; D is unclear. Germline CDR1 is SEHNR and CDR2 is FQNEAQ (reference sequence). V was trimmed by 1 base and J by 11 bases, leaving 8 bases between them. This CDR3 contains 11 residues. CDR3 nucleotide sequence: TGTGCCAGCAGCTTAGGAGGGCTGGCTTTCTTT. This translates into CASSLGGLAFF.

This chain joins TRBV5-1 and TRBJ1-5; TRBD1 might be the D (5 bases). Trimming pared 5 bases from V and 0 bases from J, leaving 12 bases between. Germline CDR1 SGHRS, CDR2 YFSETQ. The CDR3 consists of 15 residues. This CDR3 reads CASRIGDSSNQPQHF. CDR3 sequence (DNA): TGCGCCAGCAGAATAGGGGATAGTAGCAATCAGCCCCAGCATTTT.

J is TRBJ1-1 and V is TRBV29-1; D is undetermined. The length of the CDR3 is 12 residues. V gave up 3 bases and J gave up 7 bases, with 12 bases separating them. Germline loops: CDR1 SQVTM, CDR2 ANQGSEA. CDR3: CSVDPEFGEAFF. CDR3 DNA: TGCAGCGTTGATCCCGAATTTGGTGAAGCTTTCTTT.

The count of this clone is one. The chain recombines TRBV21-1 with TRBJ1-4; the table names TRBD1, a call not compared with the DNA. TRBV21-1 is a pseudogene. The CDR3 extends over 18 amino acids. The CDR3 DNA reads TGTGCCAGCAGCAAAGGAGACAGGGCGGCATTAACTAATGAAAAACTGTTTTTT. Protein sequence: CASSKGDRAALTNEKLFF.

CDR3 in DNA: TGTGCCAGTCGGCCATCAGAAGCCTATAATTCACCCCTCCACTTT. As protein: CASRPSEAYNSPLHF. V gene TRBV19 combines with J gene TRBJ1-6; no reliable D call. CDR3 length: 15 amino acids. Per the germline V gene, CDR1 is LNHDA and CDR2 is SQIVND (reference sequence). The V and J ends lost 8 bases and 2 bases respectively, with 13 bases between them.

The chain joins TRBV7-9 to TRBJ2-7; D call uncertain. Deletions cut 1 base from V and 9 bases from J, with 13 bases between. Looked up from germline, CDR1 is SEHNR and CDR2 is FQNEAQ (reference sequence). The CDR3 sequence is 13 residues long. In DNA, the CDR3 is TGTGCCAGCAGCTTAGGGTTAGGTGCCCCGCAGTACTTC. This gives the protein CASSLGLGAPQYF. The full variable domain, in which reference TRBV7-9 and TRBJ2-7 provide the parts outside the CDR3, is DTGVSQNPRHKITKRGQNVTFRCDPISEHNRLYWYRQTLGQGPEFLTYFQNEAQLEKSRLLSDRFSAERPKGSFSTLEIQRTEQGDSAMYLCASSLGLGAPQYFGPGTRLTVT.

The rearrangement links TRBV12-5 to TRBJ1-5; D is unclear. The CDR3 is 14 amino acids. V was pared by 1 base and J by 3 bases, with 7 bases between. Germline V gene data show CDR1 as LGHNT and CDR2 as FRNRAP. DNA of the CDR3: TGTGCTAGTGGTTTGGGTAGCCTCAATCAGCCCCAGCATTTT. This translates into CASGLGSLNQPQHF.

The chain joins TRBV5-4 to TRBJ2-2; unclear D gene. Germline V lookup: CDR1 SGHNT, CDR2 YYREEE (reference sequence). The CDR3 covers 14 residues. Trimming shortened V by 2 bases and J by 1 base, and 6 bases separated the two germline ends. The CDR3 DNA reads TGTGCCAGCAGCTTTGCGGAGAACACCGGGGAGCTGTTTTTT. Translation gives CASSFAENTGELFF.

The CDR3 sequence is CASSAGTSGRTDTQYF. DNA for the CDR3: TGCGCCAGCAGTGCCGGGACTAGCGGGAGGACAGATACGCAGTATTTT. The chain uses TRBV10-2 and TRBJ2-3; 15 bases are shared with TRBD2. The CDR3 is 16 amino acids. Germline V lookup: CDR1 WSHSY, CDR2 SAAADI. Trimming at V came to 4 bases and at J to 3 bases, leaving 2 bases not matched to a gene.

V is TRBV19 and J is TRBJ1-1; TRBD1 aligns across 9 bases. Germline loops: CDR1 LNHDA, CDR2 SQIVND (reference sequence). After removal of 6 bases from V and 3 bases from J, the junction contained 5 bases not matched to a gene. The CDR3 consists of 14 residues. In DNA, the CDR3 is TGTGCCAGTAGCACCGGGACAGGGTACACTGAAGCTTTCTTT. It yields the protein CASSTGTGYTEAFF.

V is TRBV6-5 and J is TRBJ1-2; perhaps TRBD1 as D (6 bases). In germline, CDR1 is MNHEY, CDR2 SVGAGI. The length of the CDR3 is 15 residues. V was shortened by 4 bases and J by 4 bases, with 16 bases between the two germline ends. The CDR3 spells CASSSGTTSGYGYTF. The CDR3 DNA reads TGTGCCAGCAGTTCCGGGACAACCTCCGGCTATGGCTACACCTTC.

CDR3 loop: CASSSGQGTEQYF. The DNA of the CDR3 is TGTGCCAGCAGTTCCGGACAGGGGACCGAGCAGTACTTC. The chain employs TRBV28 and TRBJ2-7, with 9 bases matching TRBD1. After removal of 4 bases from V and 6 bases from J, the junction contained 4 bases not matched to a gene. Germline-derived CDR1 and CDR2 are MDHEN and SYDVKM. The CDR3 extends over 13 amino acids.

V is TRBV27 and J is TRBJ2-3, with D possibly matching TRBD1 (6 bases). Between the trimmed V and J ends, which lost 3 bases and 3 bases, there was a span of 10 bases. This CDR3 is built from 14 residues. Germline V gene lookup returns CDR1 MNHEY and CDR2 SMNVEV (reference sequence). As DNA, the CDR3 is TGTGCCAGCAGTTTGAACAGGGATACAGATACGCAGTATTTT. Translated: CASSLNRDTDTQYF.

The CDR3, as DNA: TGCGCCAGCAGCTTGGAACGATTACACGAGCAGTACTTC. This encodes CASSLERLHEQYF. The chain is built from TRBV5-1 and TRBJ2-7; D remains unclear. The CDR3 is made up of 13 amino acids. The germline CDR1 and CDR2 sequences are SGHRS and YFSETQ. V gave up 0 bases and J gave up 5 bases, with 9 bases separating them. The whole variable domain, remainder taken from reference TRBV5-1 and TRBJ2-7, is KAGVTQTPRYLIKTRGQQVTLSCSPISGHRSVSWYQQTPGQGLQFLFEYFSETQRNKGNFPGRFSGRQFSNSRSEMNVSTLELGDSALYLCASSLERLHEQYFGPGTRLTVT.

The chain has TRBV4-2 and TRBJ2-1, with 8 bases lining up with TRBD1. The CDR3 spans 13 residues. Trimming removed 3 bases from V and 8 bases from J; junction bases left unmatched: 3. The germline CDR1 and CDR2 sequences are LGHNA and YNFKEQ. In DNA, the CDR3 is TGTGCCAGCAGCCACGGGACAGGTTATGAGCAGTTCTTC. Translation gives CASSHGTGYEQFF.

The rearrangement uses TRBV6-5 and TRBJ2-7; a possible D gene is TRBD1 (6 bases). The CDR3 contains 12 residues. Germline V gene sequence: CDR1 MNHEY, CDR2 SVGAGI. V was shortened by 4 bases and J by 3 bases, with 7 bases between the two germline ends. CDR3 region: CASSLGGYEQYF. In DNA, the CDR3 is TGTGCCAGCAGTTTAGGGGGCTACGAGCAGTACTTC.

This clone was counted once. The rearrangement uses TRBV7-9 and TRBJ2-6; unclear D gene. The germline V gene has CDR1 SEHNR and CDR2 FQNEAQ (reference sequence). Trimming shortened V by 3 bases and J by 0 bases, and 6 bases separated the two germline ends. The CDR3 has 15 residues. The CDR3 DNA sequence: TGTGCCAGCAGCTTCTGGGGCTCTGGGGCCAACGTCCTGACTTTC. It translates to CASSFWGSGANVLTF.

This chain joins TRBV20-1 and TRBJ1-2; D not certain. The V end lost 0 bases, the J end lost 8 bases, and 7 bases lay between the germline ends. The CDR3 has 11 amino acids. Germline V lookup: CDR1 DFQATT, CDR2 SNEGSKA (reference sequence). The CDR3 spells CSARDIHGYTF. The CDR3 DNA sequence: TGCAGTGCTAGAGATATTCACGGCTACACCTTC.

Turning to this clone: The junction and the germline gene differ at one end; a read error may be behind it. The chain has TRBV15 and TRBJ2-1; 8 nucleotides agree with TRBD2. CDR3 length: 15 amino acids. Germline V gene data show CDR1 as LNHNV and CDR2 as YYDKDF (reference sequence). The CDR3 loop is CATSRAGVTYNEQFF. CDR3 nucleotide sequence: TGTGCCACCAGTAGAGCGGGGGTTACCTACAATGAGCAGTTCTTC.

The chain links TRBV4-2 to TRBJ1-5; D is ambiguous. Trimming removed 2 bases at V and 3 bases at J, with 2 bases between. The CDR3 is 12 residues long. CDR1 and CDR2 from the germline V gene are LGHNA and YNFKEQ. Written as DNA, the CDR3 is TGTGCCAGCAGCCAAATCAATCAGCCCCAGCATTTT. Translation: CASSQINQPQHF.

The table lists this clone with a count of one. This rearrangement joins TRBV23-1 to TRBJ2-3, with a possible D match to TRBD2 (7 bases). TRBV23-1 is filed as an ORF, its function uncertain. Trimming left V 0 bases short and J 2 bases short, with 15 bases between. The CDR3 length is 17 residues. This chain's CDR3 is CASSQSRGGGHTDTQYF. CDR3 nucleotide sequence: TGCGCCAGCAGTCAATCTCGAGGGGGGGGACACACAGATACGCAGTATTTT.

V is TRBV7-2 and J is TRBJ2-3, with 10 bases that match TRBD2. J gave up 4 bases and V 1 base, and 5 bases lay outside the gene matches. Germline V CDR1 and CDR2: SGHTA, FQGNSA. CDR3 length equals 16 residues. CDR3 in amino acids: CASSLELAGDSDTQYF. DNA for the CDR3: TGTGCCAGCAGCTTAGAGCTAGCGGGGGATTCAGATACGCAGTATTTT.